This is a list of T cell receptor beta chains from one sample in a study of beta chain features in type 1 diabetes. The assay was immunoSEQ multiplex PCR, and TCRdb's table has in-frame clones only and misses some. This table holds tens of thousands of clones, 25% to 35% found once. Material for sequencing was stem cell memory CD4+ T cells from blood. The source is a woman between 18 and 30 years old in good health. The CDR3 runs from the conserved cysteine through the conserved F or W. The D gene is left open where the match is weak. The listing skips clone size in some rows; elsewhere it reads once, few, many or a size class.

v_call	d_call	clone_size	j_call	cdr3_nt	cdr3_aa
TRBV4-2	TRBD1	NA	TRBJ1-3	TGTGCCAGCAGCCAAGATCTCACAGGGGATGGAAACACCATATATTTT	CASSQDLTGDGNTIYF
TRBV9	TRBD2	NA	TRBJ2-1	TGTGCCAGCAGCGTTCGCGGGAGCTCCTACAATGAGCAGTTCTTC	CASSVRGSSYNEQFF
TRBV30	TRBD1	NA	TRBJ1-6	TGTGCCTGGAGTGTATCCGGGACAGGGGCCCTACCCCTCCACTTT	CAWSVSGTGALPLHF
TRBV7-3	NA	few	TRBJ2-7	TGTGCCAGCAGCTTAATGGGACTCCCAAACTACGAGCAGTACTTC	CASSLMGLPNYEQYF
TRBV15	NA	NA	TRBJ2-1	TGTGCCACCAAGGAGGGGGCAGATTACAATGAGCAGTTCTTC	CATKEGADYNEQFF
TRBV15	NA	NA	TRBJ2-2	TGTGCCACCAGCAGAGTCGGCCAGGGTCTCGGGGAGCTGTTTTTT	CATSRVGQGLGELFF
TRBV5-1	TRBD1	NA	TRBJ2-1	TGCGCCAGCAGCACCGGACAGGGCAATGAGCAGTTCTTC	CASSTGQGNEQFF
TRBV7-9	NA	NA	TRBJ2-7	TGTGCCAGCAGCTTAGGGAGTAGGAGGAACGAGCAGTACTTC	CASSLGSRRNEQYF
TRBV2	NA	many	TRBJ1-4	TGTGCCAGCAGTGAATGGGGGGGTAATGAAAAACTGTTTTTT	CASSEWGGNEKLFF
TRBV10-3	TRBD2	few	TRBJ2-2	TGTGCCATCAGCCCCGTGTGGGAGGGTAACACCGGGGAGCTGTTTTTT	CAISPVWEGNTGELFF
TRBV18	NA	NA	TRBJ1-4	TGTGCCAGCTCACCACGGGCAGGTGAAAAACTGTTTTTT	CASSPRAGEKLFF
TRBV7-2	TRBD1	NA	TRBJ1-5	TGTGCCAGCAGCTTAGGACAGGGTATGAATCAGCCCCAGCATTTT	CASSLGQGMNQPQHF
TRBV2	NA	NA	TRBJ1-6	TGTGCCAGCAGCCCAGGTTTAAGTAATTCACCCCTCCACTTT	CASSPGLSNSPLHF
TRBV18	TRBD2	few	TRBJ2-7	TGTGCCAGCTCACCAGCGGGGGGCCTCAACGAGCAGTACTTC	CASSPAGGLNEQYF
TRBV19	NA	NA	TRBJ1-2	TGTGCCAGTAGTAACTCAGCGCGCTACCATAACTATGGCTACACCTTC	CASSNSARYHNYGYTF
TRBV7-9	NA	NA	TRBJ2-4	TGTGCCAGCAGCTTATCAAGGGGGAGGGCCGTCAAAAACATTCAGTACTTC	CASSLSRGRAVKNIQYF
TRBV30	NA	once	TRBJ1-5	TGTGCCTGGAGTTCTCTAAGCCGCAATCAGCCCCAGCATTTT	CAWSSLSRNQPQHF
TRBV7-9	TRBD1	few	TRBJ2-2	TGTGCCAGCAGCTTAAGGACAGGGAACACCGGGGAGCTGTTTTTT	CASSLRTGNTGELFF
TRBV18	NA	NA	TRBJ2-6	TGTGCCAGCTCACCTACAGTCTCTGGGGCCAACGTCCTGACTTTC	CASSPTVSGANVLTF
TRBV7-9	TRBD1	few	TRBJ1-5	TGTGCCAGCAGCTCACGGACAGGGGGCGATCAGCCCCAGCATTTT	CASSSRTGGDQPQHF
TRBV7-9	NA	once	TRBJ2-7	TGTGCCAGCAGCTTCGGACTGGTCTTGGGCGAGCAGTACTTC	CASSFGLVLGEQYF
TRBV30	TRBD1	NA	TRBJ1-2	TGTGCCTGGAGCCCCGAACAGGGGTGGAGTGGCTACACCTTC	CAWSPEQGWSGYTF
TRBV5-6	TRBD1	few	TRBJ1-4	TGTGCCAGCAGCTTTTACAGGGGTGGAGAAAAACTGTTTTTT	CASSFYRGGEKLFF
TRBV19	TRBD1	few	TRBJ2-1	TGTGCCAGTAGCGCGACAGGGGACAATGAGCAGTTCTTC	CASSATGDNEQFF
TRBV9	TRBD1	NA	TRBJ1-2	TGTGCCAGCAGCGTATGGACAGGGCCTAACTATGGCTACACCTTC	CASSVWTGPNYGYTF
TRBV6-5	NA	few	TRBJ2-7	TGTGCCAGCAGTTCCAGGGAATACTACGAGCAGTACTTC	CASSSREYYEQYF
TRBV7-2	TRBD1	NA	TRBJ1-5	TGTGCCAGCAGCTTAGCGTCTGGAGGGGGCGCGAGTCAGCCCCAGCATTTT	CASSLASGGGASQPQHF
TRBV5-1	NA	NA	TRBJ1-1	TGCGCCAGCAGCTTGGAGGGGGTCACTGAAGCTTTCTTT	CASSLEGVTEAFF
TRBV30	NA	few	TRBJ2-5	TGTGCCTGGAGTCGGGAGACCCAGTACTTC	CAWSRETQYF
TRBV27	TRBD1	NA	TRBJ2-1	TGTGCCAGCAGCGAAACCGGGACAGCCTTTTACAATGAGCAGTTCTTC	CASSETGTAFYNEQFF
TRBV7-9	TRBD1	NA	TRBJ1-6	TGTGCCAGCAGCATCTACGGGACAGGGGTCAATTCACCCCTCCACTTT	CASSIYGTGVNSPLHF
TRBV5-1	NA	NA	TRBJ2-5	TGCGCCAGCAGCTTGCTGGGACTTCAAGAGACCCAGTACTTC	CASSLLGLQETQYF
TRBV10-3	TRBD1	NA	TRBJ1-2	TGTGCCGTGTCCCGGGACAGGGAGGATGGCTACACCTTC	CAVSRDREDGYTF
TRBV30	NA	NA	TRBJ1-4	TGTGCCTGGACAGATAATAATGAAAAACTGTTTTTT	CAWTDNNEKLFF
TRBV27	TRBD2	NA	TRBJ2-1	TGTGCCAGCAGTAGACAGCACCGACCAGAGGGAGGGGTTCACAATGAGCAGTTCTTC	CASSRQHRPEGGVHNEQFF
TRBV9	TRBD2	few	TRBJ2-3	TGTGCCAGCAGCGTCGCTAGCGGAATCACAGATACGCAGTATTTT	CASSVASGITDTQYF
TRBV19	NA	few	TRBJ2-1	TGTGCCAGCTCCGGGGGGCACAATGAGCAGTTCTTC	CASSGGHNEQFF
TRBV19	NA	many	TRBJ1-2	TGTGCCAGTAAAGGGGACTTAGGCGGCTACACCTTC	CASKGDLGGYTF
TRBV11-2	TRBD2	few	TRBJ2-5	TGTGCCAGCAGGCAGATAGCGGGAGGGCCGTGGGAGACCCAGTACTTC	CASRQIAGGPWETQYF
TRBV30	NA	few	TRBJ2-6	TGTGCCCACGCCGCGTCTGGGGCCAACGTCCTGACTTTC	CAHAASGANVLTF
TRBV25-1	TRBD1	few	TRBJ1-1	TGTGCCAGCGGACAGGGGAGGACTGAAGCTTTCTTT	CASGQGRTEAFF
TRBV5-1	NA	NA	TRBJ1-1	TGCGCCAGCAGCTTGGGACGGGATGAAGCTTTCTTT	CASSLGRDEAFF
TRBV5-1	NA	NA	TRBJ2-2	TGCGCCAGCAGCTTACGGGAGTACACCGGGGAGCTGTTTTTT	CASSLREYTGELFF
TRBV6-6	TRBD2	once	TRBJ2-7	TGTGCCAGCAGTCCTTCTAGCGGGAGCATGTACGAGCAGTACTTC	CASSPSSGSMYEQYF
TRBV11-1	TRBD1	few	TRBJ2-7	TGTGCCAGCAGCTTAACGGGACAGGGGGCTGGATTCTACGAGCAGTACTTC	CASSLTGQGAGFYEQYF
TRBV11-2	TRBD1	NA	TRBJ2-3	TGTGCCAGCAGCCGGACAGGGAGGCCAGATACGCAGTATTTT	CASSRTGRPDTQYF
TRBV11-3	TRBD2	NA	TRBJ2-2	TGTGCCAGCAGCCTGGGAGGGAAAAACACCGGGGAGCTGTTTTTT	CASSLGGKNTGELFF
TRBV4-2	NA	NA	TRBJ1-1	TGTGCCAGCAGCCAAGATGCAGGGCGCTCGGGTGGTGCTGAAGCTTTCTTT	CASSQDAGRSGGAEAFF
TRBV4-2	TRBD2	NA	TRBJ2-5	TGTGCCAGCAGCCAAGATCCTAGCGGGTTTACGGAGACCCAGTACTTC	CASSQDPSGFTETQYF
TRBV7-9	TRBD1	NA	TRBJ2-7	TGTGCCAGCAGCTTAGGTATAGGGGGCGCCTACGAGCAGTACTTC	CASSLGIGGAYEQYF
TRBV19	NA	NA	TRBJ1-1	TGTGCCAGTACCCCCCACGGGGTGACCCTTGTGTTTGGGGCTTTCTTT	CASTPHGVTLVFGAFF
TRBV30	NA	few	TRBJ1-5	TGTGCCTGGAGTGTGGCGGGGAGCAATCAGCCCCAGCATTTT	CAWSVAGSNQPQHF
TRBV5-8	TRBD1	NA	TRBJ2-1	TGTGCCAGCAGCGCGCAGGGGGCAGGGGAGCAGTTCTTC	CASSAQGAGEQFF
TRBV9	NA	NA	TRBJ2-3	TGTGCCAGCGCCAAGGGTTGGGACTTCACAGATACGCAGTATTTT	CASAKGWDFTDTQYF
TRBV15	NA	few	TRBJ1-4	TGTGCCACCAGCACGCGGACTGCAACTAATGAAAAACTGTTTTTT	CATSTRTATNEKLFF